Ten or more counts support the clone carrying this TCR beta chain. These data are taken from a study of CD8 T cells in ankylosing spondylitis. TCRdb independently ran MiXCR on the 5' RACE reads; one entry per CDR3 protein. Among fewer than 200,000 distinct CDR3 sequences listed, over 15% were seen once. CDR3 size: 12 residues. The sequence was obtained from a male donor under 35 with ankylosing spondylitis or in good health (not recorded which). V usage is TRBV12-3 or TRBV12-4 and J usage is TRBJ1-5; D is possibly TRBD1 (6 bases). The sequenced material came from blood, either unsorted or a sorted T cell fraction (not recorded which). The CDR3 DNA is TGTGCTTCACAGGGTGGCAATCAGCCCCAGCATTTT. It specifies CASQGGNQPQHF.